What follows are 22 T cell receptor beta chains derived from one specimen sequenced in a study of OX40 agonist ivuxolimab in advanced cancers. The table came from immunoSEQ multiplex PCR; TCRdb's copy has only in-frame clones and leaves some out. The data show some 94,000 clones, with about 96% seen just once and roughly 2% held by the top ten. This material consisted of CD4+ or CD8+ T cells sorted from blood, taken in a trial of the OX40 agonist ivuxolimab. These TCRs come from an adult with an advanced solid tumor such as melanoma, head and neck, liver or kidney cancer.

The sample holds one count of this clone. The chain has TRBV6-5 and TRBJ2-1, with D possibly being TRBD2 (5 bases). Germline V gene lookup returns CDR1 MNHEY and CDR2 SVGAGI. The CDR3 sequence is 14 residues long. Between the trimmed V and J ends, which lost 7 bases and 3 bases, there was a span of 13 bases. The CDR3 nucleotides are TGTGCCAGCAAACCATCTAGCAGCTACAATGAGCAGTTCTTC. It is translated as CASKPSSSYNEQFF.

The V call is TRBV4-2, the J call TRBJ2-7; D ambiguous. This CDR3 region has 17 residues. Germline CDR1 and CDR2: LGHNA and YNFKEQ. Trimming took off 0 bases at V and 7 bases at J, with 22 bases between the two ends. Here the CDR3 DNA reads TGTGCCAGCAGCCAAGATCTTATCGGGTCCCTTGGCTTGGAGCAGTACTTC. Encoded protein: CASSQDLIGSLGLEQYF.

This chain connects TRBV5-6 to TRBJ1-5; D remains ambiguous. The V end was cut by 0 bases, the J end by 1 base, with 8 bases between. This CDR3 region has 15 residues. The germline CDR1 and CDR2 sequences are SGHDT and YYEEEE. The CDR3 loop is CASSLASESNQPQHF. The DNA for the CDR3 is TGTGCCAGCAGCTTGGCTTCAGAAAGCAATCAGCCCCAGCATTTT.

The rearrangement uses TRBV19 and TRBJ2-1, with 13 bases matching TRBD2. In germline, CDR1 is LNHDA, CDR2 SQIVND (reference sequence). The CDR3 runs 15 residues. V lost 6 bases to trimming and J lost 8 bases; unmatched junction nucleotides: 7. The CDR3 loop is CASRVLAGGQDEQFF. DNA of the CDR3: TGTGCCAGTAGGGTACTAGCGGGGGGGCAGGATGAGCAGTTCTTC. The full variable domain, with the rest looked up from reference TRBV19 and TRBJ2-1, is DGGITQSPKYLFRKEGQNVTLSCEQNLNHDAMYWYRQDPGQGLRLIYYSQIVNDFQKGDIAEGYSVSREKKESFPLTVTSAQKNPTAFYLCASRVLAGGQDEQFFGPGTRLTVL.

J is TRBJ2-5 and V is TRBV19, with D perhaps TRBD1 (5 bases). Per the germline V gene, CDR1 is LNHDA and CDR2 is SQIVND (reference sequence). Trimming removed 1 base at V and 3 bases at J, with 6 bases between. The CDR3 runs 13 residues. The CDR3 sequence is CASSIVGEETQYF. CDR3 coding DNA: TGTGCCAGTAGTATAGTAGGGGAAGAGACCCAGTACTTC.

This clone has just one count. The chain employs TRBV7-3 and TRBJ2-1; no clear D gene. V lost 3 bases and J 6 bases, leaving 9 bases between the germline ends. The germline CDR1 and CDR2 sequences are SGHTA and FQGTGA. The CDR3 length is 13 residues. CDR3 residues: CASSFLPRNEQFF. The CDR3 DNA reads TGTGCCAGCAGCTTCCTACCCCGCAATGAGCAGTTCTTC.

The V call is TRBV27, the J call TRBJ1-1; D gene unclear. CDR1 is MNHEY and CDR2 is SMNVEV in the germline V gene (reference sequence). V was shortened by 2 bases and J by 4 bases, with 8 bases between the two germline ends. The CDR3 has 13 residues. CDR3 residues: CASSLRGLTEAFF. Here the CDR3 DNA reads TGTGCCAGCAGTTTACGAGGGCTCACTGAAGCTTTCTTT.

This clone has just a few counts. The J gene is TRBJ2-7, the V gene TRBV28; 8 bases map to TRBD1. Per the germline V gene, CDR1 is MDHEN and CDR2 is SYDVKM. The CDR3 is 13 residues long. V trimming: 2 bases; J trimming: 3 bases; junction bases outside the gene matches: 0. The CDR3 DNA follows: TGTGCCAGCAGTTTAGACAGGGGCTACGAGCAGTACTTC. Its protein is CASSLDRGYEQYF.

The V and J genes are TRBV15 and TRBJ2-7; 8 positions match TRBD1. Germline loops: CDR1 LNHNV, CDR2 YYDKDF (reference sequence). The CDR3 is 13 residues long. The junction had 4 bases not matched to a gene; V was cut back by 5 bases and J by 4 bases. The CDR3 is CATSSDRVYEQYF. CDR3 nucleotide sequence: TGTGCCACCAGCTCGGACAGGGTATACGAGCAGTACTTC.

This chain joins TRBV21-1 and TRBJ2-1; the listed D gene, TRBD1, was not tested against the DNA. TRBV21-1 is noted as a pseudogene. The CDR3 spans 17 residues. The CDR3 protein is CASSIGRQQGDGNEQFF. CDR3 DNA: TGTGCCAGCAGCATAGGTAGGCAACAGGGGGATGGTAATGAGCAGTTCTTC.

J is TRBJ2-5 and V is TRBV19; D unclear. Germline V lookup: CDR1 LNHDA, CDR2 SQIVND (reference sequence). V shed 3 bases and J shed 2 bases, with 7 bases lying between them. This CDR3 is built from 13 residues. Here the CDR3 reads CASSIPSQETQYF. The CDR3 DNA reads TGTGCCAGTAGTATTCCTAGTCAAGAGACCCAGTACTTC.

The chain joins TRBV12-5 to TRBJ1-4; D gene ambiguous. The CDR3 is made up of 14 amino acids. V was clipped by 2 bases and J by 8 bases, with 12 bases between them. Germline V gene sequence: CDR1 LGHNT, CDR2 FRNRAP. CDR3: CASGLIGIDEKLFF. The CDR3 DNA reads TGTGCTAGTGGTTTGATCGGGATTGACGAAAAACTGTTTTTT.

V gene TRBV14 combines with J gene TRBJ2-2, with 9 bases that match TRBD1. This CDR3 spans 16 amino acids. V trimming: 4 bases; J trimming: 4 bases; junction bases outside the gene matches: 7. Germline V gene sequence: CDR1 SGHDN, CDR2 FVKESK. CDR3 DNA: TGTGCCAGCAGCCTCACCGGACAGGGGCTCACCGGGGAGCTGTTTTTT. This translates into CASSLTGQGLTGELFF.

The chain joins TRBV19 to TRBJ2-7; 7 nucleotides match TRBD2. The germline CDR1 and CDR2 sequences are LNHDA and SQIVND (reference sequence). The CDR3 runs to 14 residues. V was clipped by 0 bases and J by 5 bases; unmatched bases: 4. CDR3 protein: CASSIESGTNEQYF. The DNA of the CDR3 is TGTGCCAGTAGTATAGAGTCCGGGACTAACGAGCAGTACTTC.

A remark on this clone: The sample carries other DNA sequences with the same CDR3. The chain links TRBV7-2 to TRBJ2-7, with unresolved D. Germline assignment: CDR1 SGHTA and CDR2 FQGNSA. The V end lost 1 base, the J end lost 4 bases, and 5 bases lay between the germline ends. The CDR3 has 12 amino acids. This CDR3 reads CASSLVGYEQYF. The CDR3 region has the DNA TGTGCCAGCAGCTTAGTAGGGTACGAGCAGTACTTC.

CDR3 nucleotides: TGTGCCAGTAGTATAGTCCCCTCTGGGGCCAACGTCCTGACTTTC. Translated: CASSIVPSGANVLTF. The V call is TRBV19, the J call TRBJ2-6; no clear D gene. The CDR3 covers 15 residues. Per the germline V gene, CDR1 is LNHDA and CDR2 is SQIVND (reference sequence). Trimming left V 1 base short and J 0 bases short, with 4 bases between.

J is TRBJ2-7 and V is TRBV6-5, with D possibly being TRBD1 (6 bases). V was trimmed by 10 bases and J by 1 base, leaving 14 bases between them. The CDR3 covers 13 residues. Germline CDR1 is MNHEY and CDR2 is SVGAGI. The DNA for the CDR3 is TGTGCCACAAGGAACAGGGATTCCTACGAGCAGTACTTC. Translated: CATRNRDSYEQYF.

The rearrangement links TRBV27 to TRBJ1-5; D not resolved. This CDR3 has 18 residues. Germline lookup yields CDR1 MNHEY and CDR2 SMNVEV (reference sequence). V was pared by 2 bases and J by 2 bases, with 19 bases between. In nucleotides, the CDR3 is TGTGCCAGCAGTTTAAAGGGCACTAACCCCTACGGCAATCAGCCCCAGCATTTT. Protein: CASSLKGTNPYGNQPQHF.

V and J are TRBV5-1 and TRBJ1-2, with TRBD1 matching over 9 bases. The V gene end was trimmed by 3 bases and the J gene end by 4 bases; junction bases not matched to a gene: 16. The length of the CDR3 is 18 residues. Germline V gene lookup returns CDR1 SGHRS and CDR2 YFSETQ. CDR3 in amino acids: CASSSQWDRDAGTYGYTF. The CDR3 coding sequence is TGCGCCAGCAGCTCCCAGTGGGACAGGGACGCGGGGACCTATGGCTACACCTTC.

V gene TRBV5-6 combines with J gene TRBJ2-1; a possible D gene is TRBD2 (6 bases). Trimming took 4 bases from V and 8 from J, leaving 10 bases between them. CDR3 size: 12 residues. In germline, CDR1 is SGHDT, CDR2 YYEEEE. CDR3 coding DNA: TGTGCCAGCAGCCCGACGGGGGATGAGCAGTTCTTC. This translates into CASSPTGDEQFF.

J is TRBJ1-4 and V is TRBV4-1; TRBD1 might be the D (6 bases). The length of the CDR3 is 15 residues. V was shortened by 1 base and J by 7 bases, with 13 bases between the two germline ends. CDR1 is MGHRA, CDR2 YSYEKL, per germline. CDR3 DNA: TGCGCCAGCAGCCAAGTTCAGGGGTATGGTGAAAAACTGTTTTTT. This gives the protein CASSQVQGYGEKLFF.

This clone was counted a few times. The chain employs TRBV5-1 and TRBJ2-6; a weak D match, TRBD2 (6 bases). The CDR3 runs to 14 residues. Germline lookup yields CDR1 SGHRS and CDR2 YFSETQ. The ends were cut back, 9 bases at V and 2 bases at J, with 12 bases in the middle. The DNA of the CDR3 is TGCGCCATCAGACTAGAGGCTGGGGCCAACGTCCTGACTTTC. Its protein is CAIRLEAGANVLTF.